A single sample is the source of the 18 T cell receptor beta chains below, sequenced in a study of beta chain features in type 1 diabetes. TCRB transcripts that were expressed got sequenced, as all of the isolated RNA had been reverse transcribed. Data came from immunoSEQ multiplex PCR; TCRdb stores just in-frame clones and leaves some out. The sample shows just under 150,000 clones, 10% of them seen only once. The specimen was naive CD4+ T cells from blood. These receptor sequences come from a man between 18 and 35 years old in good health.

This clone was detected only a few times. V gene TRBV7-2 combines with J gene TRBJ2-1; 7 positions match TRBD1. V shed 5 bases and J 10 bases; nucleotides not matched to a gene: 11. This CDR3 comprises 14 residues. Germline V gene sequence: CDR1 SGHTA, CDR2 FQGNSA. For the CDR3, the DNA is TGTGCCAGCAGCCCGCATGACAGGGTAGCAGAGCAGTTCTTC. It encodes CASSPHDRVAEQFF. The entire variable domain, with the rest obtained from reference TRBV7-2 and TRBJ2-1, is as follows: GAGVSQSPSNKVTEKGKDVELRCDPISGHTALYWYRQSLGQGLEFLIYFQGNSAPDKSGLPSDRFSAERTGGSVSTLTIQRTQQEDSAVYLCASSPHDRVAEQFFGPGTRLTVL.

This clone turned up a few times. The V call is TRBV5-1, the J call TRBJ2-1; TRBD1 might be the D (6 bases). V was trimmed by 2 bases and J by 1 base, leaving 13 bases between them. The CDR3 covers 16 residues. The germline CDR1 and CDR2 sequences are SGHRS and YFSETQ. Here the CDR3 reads CASSFGQPWSYNEQFF. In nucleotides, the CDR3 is TGCGCCAGCAGCTTCGGACAGCCTTGGTCCTACAATGAGCAGTTCTTC. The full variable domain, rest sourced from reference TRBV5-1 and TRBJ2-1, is KAGVTQTPRYLIKTRGQQVTLSCSPISGHRSVSWYQQTPGQGLQFLFEYFSETQRNKGNFPGRFSGRQFSNSRSEMNVSTLELGDSALYLCASSFGQPWSYNEQFFGPGTRLTVL.

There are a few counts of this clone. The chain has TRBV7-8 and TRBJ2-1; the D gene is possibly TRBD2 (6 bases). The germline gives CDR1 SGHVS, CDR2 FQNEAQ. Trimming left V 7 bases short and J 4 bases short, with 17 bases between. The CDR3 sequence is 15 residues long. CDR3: CASNPSGERYNEQFF. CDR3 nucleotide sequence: TGTGCCAGCAACCCCTCGGGGGAACGGTACAATGAGCAGTTCTTC.

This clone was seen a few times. The CDR3 region is CASSPPERGVLYEQFF. The CDR3 nucleotides read TGTGCCAGCTCACCACCGGAGCGGGGGGTTCTGTATGAGCAGTTCTTC. The chain joins TRBV18 to TRBJ2-1; 9 bases fit TRBD2. V dropped 0 bases and J dropped 8; count of bases not matched to a gene: 8. The CDR3 is 16 residues long. From germline, CDR1 is KGHSH and CDR2 LQKENI. Full variable domain (remainder filled in from reference TRBV18 and TRBJ2-1): NAGVMQNPRHLVRRRGQEARLRCSPMKGHSHVYWYRQLPEEGLKFMVYLQKENIIDESGMPKERFSAEFPKEGPSILRIQQVVRGDSAAYFCASSPPERGVLYEQFFGPGTRLTVL.

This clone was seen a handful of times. In DNA form, the CDR3 reads TGTGCCAGCAGCCAAGAGTTACTAGCGGGGGTTCGGAATGAGCAGTTCTTC. Translated: CASSQELLAGVRNEQFF. The J gene is TRBJ2-1, the V gene TRBV4-2, with 11 bases matching TRBD2. Trimming cost V 0 bases and J 7 bases; bases outside gene matches: 8. The CDR3 is 17 residues long. Germline V gene data show CDR1 as LGHNA and CDR2 as YNFKEQ.

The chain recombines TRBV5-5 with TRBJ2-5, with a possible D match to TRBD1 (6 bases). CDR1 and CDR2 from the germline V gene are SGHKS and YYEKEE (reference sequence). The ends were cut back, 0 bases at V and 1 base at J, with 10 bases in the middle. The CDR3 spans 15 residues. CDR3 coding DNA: TGTGCCAGCAGCTTGGTAGCAGGGGCCCAAGAGACCCAGTACTTC. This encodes CASSLVAGAQETQYF. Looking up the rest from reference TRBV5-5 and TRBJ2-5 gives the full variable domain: DAGVTQSPTHLIKTRGQQVTLRCSPISGHKSVSWYQQVLGQGPQFIFQYYEKEERGRGNFPDRFSARQFPNYSSELNVNALLLGDSALYLCASSLVAGAQETQYFGPGTRLLVL.

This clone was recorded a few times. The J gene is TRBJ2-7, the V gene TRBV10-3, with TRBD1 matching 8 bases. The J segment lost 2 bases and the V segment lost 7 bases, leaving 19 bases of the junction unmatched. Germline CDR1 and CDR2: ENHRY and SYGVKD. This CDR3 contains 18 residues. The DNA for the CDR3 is TGTGCCATCATGGGGCCAGGACAGGGTCCTACCAGAACCTACGAGCAGTACTTC. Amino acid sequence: CAIMGPGQGPTRTYEQYF.

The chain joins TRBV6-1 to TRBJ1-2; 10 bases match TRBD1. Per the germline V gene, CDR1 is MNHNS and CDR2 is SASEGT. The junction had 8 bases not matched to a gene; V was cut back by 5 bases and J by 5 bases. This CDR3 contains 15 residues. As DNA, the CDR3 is TGTGCCAGCAGTTTTCGGGACAGGGGATCGTATGGCTACACCTTC. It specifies CASSFRDRGSYGYTF.

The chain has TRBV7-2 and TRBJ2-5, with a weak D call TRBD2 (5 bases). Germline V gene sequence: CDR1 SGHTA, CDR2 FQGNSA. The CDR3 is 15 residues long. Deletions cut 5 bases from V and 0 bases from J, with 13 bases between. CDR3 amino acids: CASSQVTGYQETQYF. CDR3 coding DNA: TGTGCCAGCAGCCAGGTGACGGGGTACCAAGAGACCCAGTACTTC.

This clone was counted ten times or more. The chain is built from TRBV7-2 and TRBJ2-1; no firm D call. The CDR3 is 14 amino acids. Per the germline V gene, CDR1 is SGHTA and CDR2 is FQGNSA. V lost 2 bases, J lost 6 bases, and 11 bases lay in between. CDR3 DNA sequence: TGTGCCAGCAGCTTAACGAACTCTCCCAATGAGCAGTTCTTC. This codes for CASSLTNSPNEQFF.

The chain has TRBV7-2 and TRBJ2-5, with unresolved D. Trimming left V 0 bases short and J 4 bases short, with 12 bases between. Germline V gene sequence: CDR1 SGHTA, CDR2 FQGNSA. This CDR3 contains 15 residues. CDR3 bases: TGTGCCAGCAGCTTAGCATCGGTGGTTGGAGAGACCCAGTACTTC. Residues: CASSLASVVGETQYF.

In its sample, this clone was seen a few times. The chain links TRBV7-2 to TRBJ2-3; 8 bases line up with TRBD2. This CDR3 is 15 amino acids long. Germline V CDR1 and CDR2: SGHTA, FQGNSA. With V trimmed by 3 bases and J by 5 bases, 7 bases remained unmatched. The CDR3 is CASSFDGGAGDTQYF. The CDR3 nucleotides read TGTGCCAGCAGCTTTGACGGGGGGGCCGGAGATACGCAGTATTTT.

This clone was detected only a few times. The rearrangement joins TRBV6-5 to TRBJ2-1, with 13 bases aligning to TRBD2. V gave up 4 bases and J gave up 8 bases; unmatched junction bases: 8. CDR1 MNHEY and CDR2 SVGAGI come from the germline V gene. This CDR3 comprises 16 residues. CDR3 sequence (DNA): TGTGCCAGCAGTTCGCTGACTAGCGGGGGGTTGGATGAGCAGTTCTTC. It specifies CASSSLTSGGLDEQFF.

CDR3 sequence: CASSWGEYGYTF. CDR3 DNA sequence: TGTGCCAGCAGTTGGGGAGAATATGGCTACACCTTC. The gene calls are TRBV27 and TRBJ1-2; D is uncertain. V was pared by 4 bases and J by 5 bases, with 8 bases between. The CDR3 extends over 12 amino acids. Germline loops: CDR1 MNHEY, CDR2 SMNVEV (reference sequence).

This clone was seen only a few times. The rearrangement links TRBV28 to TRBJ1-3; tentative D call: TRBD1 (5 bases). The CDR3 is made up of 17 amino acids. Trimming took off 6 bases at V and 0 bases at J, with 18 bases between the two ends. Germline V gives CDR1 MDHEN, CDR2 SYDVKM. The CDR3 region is CASSSTARAVSGNTIYF. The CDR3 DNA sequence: TGTGCCAGCAGCTCGACCGCCAGGGCTGTCTCTGGAAACACCATATATTTT.

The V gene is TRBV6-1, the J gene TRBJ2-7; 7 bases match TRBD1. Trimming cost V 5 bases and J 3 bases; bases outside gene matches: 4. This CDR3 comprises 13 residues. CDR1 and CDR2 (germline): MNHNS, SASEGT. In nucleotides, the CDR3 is TGTGCCAGCAGTCAAGGACAGGTCTACGAGCAGTACTTC. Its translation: CASSQGQVYEQYF.

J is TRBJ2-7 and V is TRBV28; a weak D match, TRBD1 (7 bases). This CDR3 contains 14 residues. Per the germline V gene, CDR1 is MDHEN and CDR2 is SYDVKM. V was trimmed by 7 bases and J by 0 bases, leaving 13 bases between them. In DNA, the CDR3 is TGTGCCAGCAATCGACAGGGAGGCTCCTACGAGCAGTACTTC. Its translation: CASNRQGGSYEQYF.

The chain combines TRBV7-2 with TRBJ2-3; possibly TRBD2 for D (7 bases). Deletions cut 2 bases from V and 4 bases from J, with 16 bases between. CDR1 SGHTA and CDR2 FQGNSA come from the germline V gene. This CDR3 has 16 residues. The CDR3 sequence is CASSLLGRGLPDTQYF. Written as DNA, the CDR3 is TGTGCCAGCAGCTTACTTGGGCGGGGGCTCCCAGATACGCAGTATTTT. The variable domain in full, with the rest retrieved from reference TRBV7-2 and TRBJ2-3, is GAGVSQSPSNKVTEKGKDVELRCDPISGHTALYWYRQSLGQGLEFLIYFQGNSAPDKSGLPSDRFSAERTGGSVSTLTIQRTQQEDSAVYLCASSLLGRGLPDTQYFGPGTRLTVL.